The clone carrying this T cell receptor (beta chain) was detected a few times. What it binds is not known. The data belong to a study of cytomegalovirus exposure and HLA in healthy donors. Study observations and caveats: In a later analysis, at a false discovery rate of 0.05, about 15,000 TCR beta sequences were associated with HLA alleles. In vitro confirmation showed three CMV-associated chains to be CMV antigen specific. When analyzed later, a missense DCLRE1C variant was found to be linked to TCR beta V- and J-gene trimming. Productive status was seen about 90% or about 30% of the time for most TCR beta V segments in an earlier analysis.

Germline CDR1 is MNHEY and CDR2 is SVGAGI. There are 13 residues in the CDR3. Trimming removed 6 bases from V and 7 bases from J, with 15 bases in between. The study ran its PCR with 60 Vbeta and 13 Jbeta primers. The protocol was immunoSEQ multiplex PCR, while the TCRdb copy is restricted to in-frame clones and leaves out a portion. The repertoire holds around 130,000 clones, with around 8.5% as singletons. Sequencing input: PBMCs. This receptor was taken from a man aged 35-49 years in good health and CMV-seronegative. The chain couples TRBV6-5 to TRBJ1-2; D is perhaps TRBD1 (6 bases). CDR3 bases: TGTGCCAGCAGCCCCACCCCGACAGGTGGCTACACCTTC. It specifies CASSPTPTGGYTF.